The 27 T cell receptor beta chains reported below all come from one sample, sequenced in a study of Graves' ophthalmopathy and Graves' hyperthyroidism. For repertoire sequencing, the TCR beta CDR3 regions were amplified from RNA transcripts. Second-round multiplex PCR came after first-round RT-PCR with HTBI primers. TCRdb itself ran the multiplex PCR reads through MiXCR, one entry per CDR3 protein. The data hold almost 400,000 distinct CDR3 sequences, with approximately 20% observed a single time. Source material: peripheral blood. These receptors were obtained from a woman aged 18-29 years with Graves' ophthalmopathy.

This clonotype was recorded at least ten times. The chain employs TRBV6-2 or TRBV6-3 and TRBJ2-7; D is undetermined. The germline V and J ends were trimmed by 5 bases and 1 base, with 9 bases remaining between them. Germline V gene sequence: CDR1 MNHEY, CDR2 SVGEGT. This CDR3 has 13 residues. Written as DNA, the CDR3 is TGTGCCAGCAGTATAGCTGTTTCCTACGAGCAGTACTTC. Translated: CASSIAVSYEQYF.

In its sample, this clonotype was seen many times. J is TRBJ2-7 and V is TRBV14; D tentatively fits TRBD1 or TRBD2 (5 bases each). The germline CDR1 and CDR2 sequences are SGHDN and FVKESK. Trimming took off 3 bases at V and 2 bases at J, with 11 bases between the two ends. The CDR3 length is 14 residues. The CDR3 nucleotides are TGTGCCAGCAGCCAGGGGACGGTTCCCTACGAGCAGTACTTC. Amino acid sequence: CASSQGTVPYEQYF.

At least ten counts were recorded for this clonotype. The chain recombines TRBV4-3 with TRBJ1-3; unclear D gene. The CDR3 is 16 residues long. The V gene lost 0 bases and the J gene lost 8 bases, with 17 bases spanning the gap. Germline assignment: CDR1 LGHNA and CDR2 YSLEER. The CDR3 DNA follows: TGCGCCAGCAGCCAAGAATATGGCAGCTCCTTTGACACCATATATTTT. It encodes CASSQEYGSSFDTIYF.

This clonotype has more than one count but fewer than ten. The J gene is TRBJ2-5, the V gene TRBV27, with D tentatively TRBD1 or TRBD2 (5 bases each). V dropped 8 bases and J dropped 5 bases, with 9 bases sitting between them. CDR3 length: 11 amino acids. Germline V lookup: CDR1 MNHEY, CDR2 SMNVEV (reference sequence). The CDR3 DNA reads TGTGCCAGCGGGGGAAGGGAGACCCAGTACTTC. Translated: CASGGRETQYF.

This clonotype has ten or more counts. V usage is TRBV12-3 or TRBV12-4 and J usage is TRBJ1-6, with D maybe TRBD1 (6 bases). The CDR3 totals 15 residues. V was clipped by 8 bases and J by 0 bases, with 11 bases between them. The chain's CDR3 is CASAGASSYNSPLHF. CDR3 sequence (DNA): TGTGCCAGCGCGGGGGCCAGCTCCTATAATTCACCCCTCCACTTT.

This clonotype has at least ten counts. A read error may produce the germline difference seen at one junction end. The chain employs TRBV27 and TRBJ2-7, with D perhaps being TRBD1 or TRBD2 (5 bases each). Germline CDR1 MNHEY, CDR2 SMNVEV (reference sequence). The CDR3 loop spans 15 amino acids. CDR3 region: CASSLYPGTSYEQHF. CDR3 sequence (DNA): TGTGCCAGCAGTTTATACCCAGGGACCTCCTACGAGCAGCACTTC.

In this sample, this clonotype turned up many times. The J gene is TRBJ1-1, the V gene TRBV7-3, with a weak D call TRBD1 (6 bases). This CDR3 has 14 amino acids. V was pared by 5 bases and J by 2 bases, with 12 bases between. From germline, CDR1 is SGHTA and CDR2 FQGTGA. In DNA, the CDR3 is TGTGCCAGCAGCCTACTGGACAGAAACACTGAAGCTTTCTTT. Protein product: CASSLLDRNTEAFF.

In its sample, this clonotype was seen many times. The V gene is TRBV5-1, the J gene TRBJ2-4; 8 nucleotides match TRBD1. CDR1 is SGHRS, CDR2 YFSETQ, per germline. Germline trimming cut 7 bases from V and 7 bases from J; bases unmatched to any gene: 16. The CDR3 runs 16 residues. The CDR3: CASAADRGGFWNIQYF. In DNA, the CDR3 is TGCGCCAGCGCTGCCGACAGGGGAGGTTTTTGGAACATTCAGTACTTC.

This clonotype was detected ten times or more. This sequence joins TRBV20-1 and TRBJ2-7; the D gene is possibly TRBD1 (7 bases). The CDR3 has 16 residues. The V end lost 0 bases, the J end lost 0 bases, and 15 bases lay between the germline ends. Per germline, CDR1 DFQATT and CDR2 SNEGSKA (reference sequence). Here the CDR3 reads CSARDLQGGGSYEQYF. CDR3 in DNA: TGCAGTGCTAGAGATCTTCAGGGGGGAGGCTCCTACGAGCAGTACTTC.

This clonotype has at least ten counts. This chain joins TRBV5-1 and TRBJ1-5, with D possibly TRBD1 on 6 matching bases. Germline V gene data show CDR1 as SGHRS and CDR2 as YFSETQ. This CDR3 contains 15 residues. The V gene lost 2 bases and the J gene lost 4 bases, with 13 bases spanning the gap. CDR3 DNA: TGCGCCAGCAGCTTAGGGGGAATCGGGAATCAGCCCCAGCATTTT. This translates into CASSLGGIGNQPQHF.

This clonotype was counted ten times or more. V is TRBV28 and J is TRBJ1-1; the D is unclear. The germline CDR1 and CDR2 sequences are MDHEN and SYDVKM. The CDR3 spans 14 residues. The V gene lost 1 base and the J gene lost 1 base, with 7 bases spanning the gap. The CDR3 nucleotides read TGTGCCAGCAGTTTATACGGAGGGAACACTGAAGCTTTCTTT. Encoded protein: CASSLYGGNTEAFF.

This clonotype was seen many times. For the CDR3, the DNA is TGTGCCAGCACCTCTCCTGGTGGGGACAGGTACGAGCAGTACTTC. Its translation: CASTSPGGDRYEQYF. The V call is TRBV28, the J call TRBJ2-7; 8 bases line up with TRBD1. V lost 7 bases, J lost 4 bases, and 12 bases stayed unmatched. The CDR3 contains 15 residues. Germline values: CDR1 MDHEN, CDR2 SYDVKM.

The chain recombines TRBV20-1 with TRBJ1-1; 7 bases line up with TRBD1. Germline CDR1 DFQATT, CDR2 SNEGSKA (reference sequence). V was clipped by 6 bases and J by 5 bases; unmatched bases: 9. This CDR3 contains 13 residues. The CDR3 reads CSAPETGWTEAFF. Written as DNA, the CDR3 is TGCAGTGCCCCCGAGACAGGGTGGACTGAAGCTTTCTTT.

This clonotype was counted at least ten times. The chain is built from TRBV7-2 and TRBJ2-2; D is unresolved. Germline lookup yields CDR1 SGHTA and CDR2 FQGNSA. Trimming cost V 5 bases and J 1 base, with 5 bases left between them. The CDR3 length is 13 residues. CDR3 amino acids: CASSAKNTGELFF. The CDR3 DNA is TGTGCCAGCAGCGCAAAGAACACCGGGGAGCTGTTTTTT.

This clonotype was seen at least ten times. This chain connects TRBV11-1 to TRBJ1-2; tentatively, D is TRBD1 (6 bases). This CDR3 is 16 amino acids long. With 5 bases removed from V and 8 bases from J, the gap between germline ends came to 24 bases. Germline CDR1 reads SGHAT; CDR2 reads FQDESV (reference sequence). CDR3 protein: CASSPRVMLGADGYTF. The CDR3 DNA reads as TGTGCCAGCAGCCCCAGGGTCATGTTGGGGGCAGACGGCTACACCTTC.

At least ten counts were recorded for this clonotype. V is TRBV7-2 and J is TRBJ2-2; maybe TRBD1 (6 bases). The germline V gene has CDR1 SGHTA and CDR2 FQGNSA. Trimming took off 1 base at V and 4 bases at J, with 10 bases between the two ends. This CDR3 spans 15 amino acids. CDR3 DNA sequence: TGTGCCAGCAGCTTAGGGACAGCACGCACCGGGGAGCTGTTTTTT. It codes for CASSLGTARTGELFF.

Many counts were recorded for this clonotype. The genes are TRBV29-1 and TRBJ1-5; a possible D gene is TRBD1 (5 bases). Germline CDR1 is SQVTM and CDR2 is ANQGSEA. The CDR3 has 14 residues. Trimming left V 1 base short and J 3 bases short, with 10 bases between. The CDR3 loop is CSVEVRDLNQPQHF. CDR3 bases: TGCAGCGTTGAAGTCCGGGACCTCAATCAGCCCCAGCATTTT.

There are many counts of this clonotype. The chain joins TRBV18 to TRBJ1-1; D gene unclear. Germline V gene data show CDR1 as KGHSH and CDR2 as LQKENI. This CDR3 has 13 amino acids. The V end lost 5 bases, the J end lost 3 bases, and 10 bases lay between the germline ends. This CDR3 is CASSTALDTEAFF. The DNA of the CDR3 is TGTGCCAGCTCAACTGCGTTGGACACTGAAGCTTTCTTT.

This clonotype was observed many times. The genes are TRBV4-3 and TRBJ1-2, with 7 positions matching TRBD1. This CDR3 has 17 residues. Germline CDR1 LGHNA, CDR2 YSLEER. The V segment lost 5 bases and the J segment 4 bases; nucleotides outside the gene matches: 16. The CDR3 sequence: CASSSAEGTDNSYGYTF. In DNA form, the CDR3 reads TGCGCCAGCAGCTCGGCCGAAGGGACAGACAACTCCTATGGCTACACCTTC.

This clonotype was found many times. The chain employs TRBV7-8 and TRBJ1-1; 7 positions match TRBD1. Germline trimming cut 5 bases from V and 7 bases from J; bases unmatched to any gene: 13. CDR1 is SGHVS and CDR2 is FQNEAQ in the germline V gene. The CDR3 contains 15 residues. Here the CDR3 DNA reads TGTGCCAGCAGCGCCCAGGGGGGCAGTTTTGATGAAGCTTTCTTT. Amino acids: CASSAQGGSFDEAFF.

This clonotype was recorded many times. The V gene is TRBV6-5, the J gene TRBJ2-7, with 7 nucleotides matching TRBD1. V gave up 6 bases and J gave up 1 base; unmatched junction bases: 6. The CDR3 loop spans 14 amino acids. In germline, CDR1 is MNHEY, CDR2 SVGAGI. CDR3 residues: CASSGDRASYEQYF. DNA for the CDR3: TGTGCCAGCAGCGGCGACAGGGCATCCTACGAGCAGTACTTC.

This clonotype has a count of ten or more. The chain uses TRBV11-2 and TRBJ1-3; 8 bases are shared with TRBD1. The germline CDR1 and CDR2 sequences are SGHAT and FQNNGV. The trim removed 5 bases at V and 0 bases at J, leaving 9 bases unmatched. The CDR3 runs to 17 residues. The CDR3: CASSPGQGPFSGNTIYF. CDR3 DNA sequence: TGTGCCAGCAGCCCCGGACAGGGCCCTTTCTCTGGAAACACCATATATTTT.

This chain joins TRBV7-2 and TRBJ1-6; TRBD1 agrees at 7 bases. Losses at the gene ends were 5 bases for V and 7 bases for J; bases not matched to a gene: 8. Germline V CDR1 and CDR2: SGHTA, FQGNSA. There are 15 residues in the CDR3. The CDR3 spells CASSRGAGGNSPLHF. As DNA, the CDR3 is TGTGCCAGCAGCCGAGGGGCAGGGGGGAATTCACCCCTCCACTTT.

Ten or more counts support this clonotype. V and J are TRBV28 and TRBJ1-6; D is undetermined. Germline loops: CDR1 MDHEN, CDR2 SYDVKM. V was cut by 6 bases and J by 10 bases, with 19 bases left in between. The CDR3 has 15 amino acids. The CDR3 spells CASSPRRGLGSPLHF. The CDR3 DNA is TGTGCCAGCAGCCCCCGCCGGGGATTAGGGTCACCCCTCCACTTT.

This clonotype was counted at least ten times. V and J are TRBV11-2 and TRBJ1-1, with D hard to call. Germline CDR1 reads SGHAT; CDR2 reads FQNNGV. The CDR3 contains 16 residues. The V and J ends lost 5 bases and 3 bases respectively, with 19 bases between them. The CDR3 here is CASSPRRAEIHTEAFF. The CDR3 nucleotides are TGTGCCAGCAGCCCAAGAAGGGCGGAGATACACACTGAAGCTTTCTTT.

This clonotype was seen many times. V usage is TRBV12-3 or TRBV12-4 and J usage is TRBJ2-7; 7 positions agree with TRBD2. CDR3 length: 12 amino acids. Trimming cost V 6 bases and J 4 bases; bases outside gene matches: 3. The DNA for the CDR3 is TGTGCCAGCAGGTGGGGGGGTTACGAGCAGTACTTC. Protein product: CASRWGGYEQYF.

This clonotype occurred many times. V usage is TRBV10-2 and J usage is TRBJ2-2; the D gene is possibly TRBD1 (6 bases). The CDR3 is 16 residues long. The germline CDR1 and CDR2 sequences are WSHSY and SAAADI. The V gene lost 6 bases and the J gene lost 3 bases, with 17 bases spanning the gap. CDR3 DNA: TGCGCCAGCAGAAACACAGGGAGAGGGGACACCGGGGAGCTGTTTTTT. Translated, it gives CASRNTGRGDTGELFF.